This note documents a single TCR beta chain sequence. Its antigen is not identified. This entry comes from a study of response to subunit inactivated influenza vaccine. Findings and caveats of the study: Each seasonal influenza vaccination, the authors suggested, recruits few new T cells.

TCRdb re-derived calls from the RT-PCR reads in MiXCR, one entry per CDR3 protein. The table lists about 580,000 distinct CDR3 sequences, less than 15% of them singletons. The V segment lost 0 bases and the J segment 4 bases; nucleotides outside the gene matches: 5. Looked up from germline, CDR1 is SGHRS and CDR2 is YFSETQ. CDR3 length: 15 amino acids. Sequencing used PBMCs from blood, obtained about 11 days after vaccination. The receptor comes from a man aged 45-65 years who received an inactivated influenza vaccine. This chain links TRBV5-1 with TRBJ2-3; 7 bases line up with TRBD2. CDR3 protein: CASSLVGRASDTQYF. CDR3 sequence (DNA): TGCGCCAGCAGCTTGGTGGGGAGGGCCTCAGATACGCAGTATTTT.